These 31 T cell receptor beta chains came from one sample sequenced in a study of blood T cell repertoires in COVID-19 (dated by TCRdb to between 2020 and 2021). The protocol used for the library was the immunoSEQ multiplex PCR assay. Here the immuneACCESS table is served through TCRdb, limited to in-frame sequences with V and J called. Missing clones are a known gap in these copies; in checked studies unresolved V genes cover under half, and the rest lacks a known reason. The sample table records 250,000 to 300,000 clones; approximately 83% of these occur just once. Roughly 3.1% of the sample goes to the ten largest clones. The sample consisted of PBMCs or T cells enriched from blood (not recorded which). These receptors originate from a man over 45 who had recovered from COVID-19.

This clone came up many times. This chain uses TRBV19 with TRBJ1-1; D is perhaps TRBD1 (6 bases). V dropped 9 bases and J dropped 11 bases, with 25 bases sitting between them. There are 14 residues in the CDR3. Looked up from germline, CDR1 is LNHDA and CDR2 is SQIVND (reference sequence). CDR3 in amino acids: CASTGTGRLPGAFF. The CDR3 region has the DNA TGTGCCAGCACCGGAACAGGGCGGTTACCGGGGGCTTTCTTT.

This clone was counted once. The chain couples TRBV7-3 to TRBJ1-6; 7 positions agree with TRBD1. V gave up 8 bases and J gave up 5 bases; unmatched junction bases: 6. This CDR3 is built from 14 residues. Germline CDR1 is SGHTA and CDR2 is FQGTGA. CDR3 in DNA: TGTGCCAGCGCATTCGGGACAGATAATTCACCCCTCCACTTT. It encodes CASAFGTDNSPLHF.

This clone was found many times. The V call is TRBV5-6, the J call TRBJ1-2; D is ambiguous. This CDR3 comprises 12 residues. Germline lookup yields CDR1 SGHDT and CDR2 YYEEEE. The germline V and J ends were trimmed by 2 bases and 2 bases, with 4 bases remaining between them. For the CDR3, the DNA is TGTGCCAGCAGCTTAGCCAACTATGGCTACACCTTC. Protein: CASSLANYGYTF.

This chain joins TRBV5-5 and TRBJ1-4; 7 nucleotides line up with TRBD1. CDR1 SGHKS and CDR2 YYEKEE come from the germline V gene (reference sequence). The CDR3 contains 14 residues. The V gene end was trimmed by 4 bases and the J gene end by 4 bases; junction bases not matched to a gene: 4. Here the CDR3 DNA reads TGTGCCAGCAGCCTAGGACAGGTTAATGAAAAACTGTTTTTT. Residues: CASSLGQVNEKLFF.

V usage is TRBV6-2 or TRBV6-3 and J usage is TRBJ2-5; D is undetermined. Germline CDR1 and CDR2: MNHEY and SVGEGT. Trimming removed 0 bases at V and 5 bases at J, with 10 bases between. This CDR3 is built from 14 residues. The DNA for the CDR3 is TGTGCCAGCAGTTACTCGTCGATTCGGGAGACCCAGTACTTC. Protein: CASSYSSIRETQYF.

This chain links TRBV5-8 with TRBJ2-3; D might be TRBD1 (5 bases). The CDR3 is 13 amino acids. V was pared by 2 bases and J by 1 base, with 5 bases between. Germline lookup yields CDR1 SGHTS and CDR2 YDEGEE. CDR3 residues: CASSLGGTDTQYF. The CDR3 DNA reads TGTGCCAGCAGCTTAGGGGGCACAGATACGCAGTATTTT.

CDR3 residues: CASSLGGATNEKLFF. DNA for the CDR3: TGCGCCAGCAGCTTAGGAGGAGCAACTAATGAAAAACTGTTTTTT. V usage is TRBV5-1 and J usage is TRBJ1-4; D unresolved. Trimming removed 2 bases from V and 0 bases from J, with 8 bases in between. The CDR3 contains 15 residues. The germline V gene has CDR1 SGHRS and CDR2 YFSETQ.

A few counts support this clone. The V and J genes are TRBV19 and TRBJ2-1; 13 nucleotides line up with TRBD2. The V segment lost 8 bases and the J segment 6 bases; nucleotides outside the gene matches: 19. This CDR3 is 19 amino acids long. Germline values: CDR1 LNHDA, CDR2 SQIVND (reference sequence). The CDR3 here is CASGGTSGLAGQTSNEQFF. CDR3 bases: TGTGCCAGTGGCGGGACATCGGGACTAGCGGGGCAAACCTCCAATGAGCAGTTCTTC.

J is TRBJ1-2 and V is TRBV7-8; TRBD1 might be the D (5 bases). The CDR3 has 15 residues. From germline, CDR1 is SGHVS and CDR2 FQNEAQ. V lost 7 bases, J lost 0 bases, and 15 bases lay in between. The CDR3 DNA reads TGTGCCAGCACTTCCAGGGTATCTCCTAACTATGGCTACACCTTC. Residues: CASTSRVSPNYGYTF.

This rearrangement joins TRBV4-3 to TRBJ2-5; D is perhaps TRBD1 (7 bases). Trimming left V 0 bases short and J 3 bases short, with 14 bases between. This CDR3 region has 16 residues. The germline CDR1 and CDR2 sequences are LGHNA and YSLEER. CDR3 residues: CASSQERGRGEETQYF. Here the CDR3 DNA reads TGCGCCAGCAGCCAAGAACGAGGCAGGGGGGAAGAGACCCAGTACTTC.

The rearrangement joins TRBV5-6 to TRBJ2-4; TRBD2 agrees at 11 bases. Trimming cost V 4 bases and J 4 bases; bases outside gene matches: 4. Per the germline V gene, CDR1 is SGHDT and CDR2 is YYEEEE. CDR3 length equals 15 residues. This CDR3 reads CASSLRLAGKNIQYF. The CDR3 coding sequence is TGTGCCAGCAGCCTCCGACTAGCGGGAAAAAACATTCAGTACTTC. Complete variable domain (other parts from reference TRBV5-6 and TRBJ2-4): DAGVTQSPTHLIKTRGQQVTLRCSPKSGHDTVSWYQQALGQGPQFIFQYYEEEERQRGNFPDRFSGHQFPNYSSELNVNALLLGDSALYLCASSLRLAGKNIQYFGAGTRLSVL.

The V call is TRBV7-3, the J call TRBJ2-2; D is unclear. Trimming removed 3 bases from V and 7 bases from J, with 12 bases in between. The CDR3 is 14 residues long. From germline, CDR1 is SGHTA and CDR2 FQGTGA. The DNA for the CDR3 is TGTGCCAGCAGCTTCGGTCCGCTTGGCGGGGAGCTGTTTTTT. This gives the protein CASSFGPLGGELFF.

This chain connects TRBV29-1 to TRBJ2-2; 8 positions match TRBD1. Looked up from germline, CDR1 is SQVTM and CDR2 is ANQGSEA. The J segment lost 4 bases and the V segment lost 6 bases, leaving 4 bases of the junction unmatched. This CDR3 has 13 amino acids. The CDR3 is CSVRTGPTGELFF. In DNA, the CDR3 is TGCAGCGTGAGGACAGGGCCCACCGGGGAGCTGTTTTTT.

The chain uses TRBV9 and TRBJ2-2; a weak D match, TRBD2 (5 bases). Per the germline V gene, CDR1 is SGDLS and CDR2 is YYNGEE. V shed 3 bases and J shed 4 bases, with 7 bases lying between them. The CDR3 totals 13 residues. The CDR3 protein is CASSARGTGELFF. The DNA of the CDR3 is TGTGCCAGCAGCGCCCGGGGCACCGGGGAGCTGTTTTTT.

The V gene is TRBV6-5, the J gene TRBJ2-1, with 9 bases fitting TRBD2. Per the germline V gene, CDR1 is MNHEY and CDR2 is SVGAGI. Losses at the gene ends were 10 bases for V and 10 bases for J; bases not matched to a gene: 8. CDR3 size: 12 residues. The CDR3 DNA reads as TGTGCCACCTCGACAGGGACTAGCGAGCAGTTCTTC. Translating it yields CATSTGTSEQFF.

This sequence joins TRBV27 and TRBJ2-2; TRBD1 matches at 7 bases. The germline gives CDR1 MNHEY, CDR2 SMNVEV (reference sequence). V trimming: 3 bases; J trimming: 4 bases; junction bases outside the gene matches: 8. CDR3 length equals 16 residues. In DNA, the CDR3 is TGTGCCAGCAGTTTCCTGGACAGGTTTACCACCGGGGAGCTGTTTTTT. Translation: CASSFLDRFTTGELFF.

The CDR3 DNA reads TGTGCCAGCAGCGACGACAGGGGTTACGAGCAGTACTTC. Amino acids: CASSDDRGYEQYF. This rearrangement joins TRBV4-2 to TRBJ2-7; TRBD1 agrees at 8 bases. The germline CDR1 and CDR2 sequences are LGHNA and YNFKEQ. This CDR3 spans 13 amino acids. With 5 bases clipped from V and 4 bases from J, the junction kept 4 bases outside the gene matches.

On this clone: The identical CDR3 is also encoded by other nucleotide sequences in the sample. This chain connects TRBV12-3 or TRBV12-4 to TRBJ1-1; D is unclear. The CDR3 consists of 13 residues. V lost 5 bases and J lost 6, with 13 bases in between. The chain's CDR3 is CASSLGGRAEAFF. CDR3 sequence (DNA): TGTGCCAGCAGTCTCGGCGGGAGAGCTGAAGCTTTCTTT.

This clone turned up a few times. The CDR3 nucleotides are TGTGCCAGCAGTTTTTATGGACAGGGCAATCAGCCCCAGCATTTT. Its translation is CASSFYGQGNQPQHF. The chain joins TRBV28 to TRBJ1-5; the match to TRBD1 covers 7 bases. Germline V gene sequence: CDR1 MDHEN, CDR2 SYDVKM. The CDR3 is 15 residues long. The J segment lost 2 bases and the V segment lost 3 bases, leaving 4 bases of the junction unmatched.

Turning to this clone: Within the sample, other DNA sequences also encode this same CDR3. The chain combines TRBV27 with TRBJ2-7; 7 bases fit TRBD1. The CDR3 has 13 residues. The V segment lost 3 bases and the J segment 2 bases; nucleotides outside the gene matches: 1. CDR1 is MNHEY and CDR2 is SMNVEV in the germline V gene (reference sequence). The CDR3 DNA sequence: TGTGCCAGCAGTTTGGGGACAGCCTACGAGCAGTACTTC. It is translated as CASSLGTAYEQYF.

V usage is TRBV3-1 (or the pseudogene TRBV3-2) and J usage is TRBJ2-1; TRBD1 agrees at 12 bases. This CDR3 region has 15 residues. Germline CDR1 LGHDT, CDR2 YNNKEL (reference sequence). The V segment lost 1 base and the J segment 7 bases; nucleotides outside the gene matches: 2. CDR3: CASSQAGQGANEQFF. CDR3 DNA sequence: TGTGCCAGCAGCCAAGCGGGACAGGGGGCGAATGAGCAGTTCTTC.

The J gene is TRBJ1-3, the V gene TRBV13; possible D gene TRBD1, 6 bases. V shed 4 bases and J shed 4 bases, with 8 bases lying between them. The germline CDR1 and CDR2 sequences are PRHDT and FYEKMQ (reference sequence). This CDR3 spans 13 amino acids. CDR3 nucleotide sequence: TGTGCCAGCAGCTCCGGACAGGGAAACACCATATATTTT. Its protein product is CASSSGQGNTIYF.

The chain carries TRBV14 and TRBJ2-3; 7 positions match TRBD1. CDR1 is SGHDN, CDR2 FVKESK, per germline. This CDR3 region has 13 residues. Trimming cost V 0 bases and J 14 bases; bases outside gene matches: 8. The CDR3 is CASSQDPQGVAYF. Written as DNA, the CDR3 is TGTGCCAGCAGCCAAGATCCCCAGGGGGTTGCGTATTTT.

The chain has TRBV4-1 and TRBJ2-1, with D possibly matching TRBD2 (7 bases). Germline CDR1 and CDR2: MGHRA and YSYEKL. V was shortened by 0 bases and J by 8 bases, with 14 bases between the two germline ends. CDR3 length: 15 residues. The CDR3 is CASSQDGRGQDEQFF. The DNA for the CDR3 is TGCGCCAGCAGCCAAGACGGGCGGGGGCAGGATGAGCAGTTCTTC.

The V call is TRBV7-2, the J call TRBJ2-5; D not resolved. Germline CDR1 reads SGHTA; CDR2 reads FQGNSA. V was clipped by 3 bases and J by 5 bases, with 10 bases between them. The CDR3 has 13 residues. CDR3 loop: CASSFTGRETQYF. In DNA, the CDR3 is TGTGCCAGCAGCTTTACGGGTAGGGAGACCCAGTACTTC.

In this sample, this clone turned up once. V gene TRBV7-2 combines with J gene TRBJ1-5; TRBD1 agrees at 9 bases. The V gene end was trimmed by 4 bases and the J gene end by 6 bases; junction bases not matched to a gene: 7. This CDR3 spans 15 amino acids. Germline V gene data show CDR1 as SGHTA and CDR2 as FQGNSA. CDR3 nucleotides: TGTGCCAGCAGCTCCGGACAGGGGAAGACTCAGCCCCAGCATTTT. Its translation is CASSSGQGKTQPQHF. Using reference TRBV7-2 and TRBJ1-5 for the parts outside the CDR3, the full variable domain is GAGVSQSPSNKVTEKGKDVELRCDPISGHTALYWYRQSLGQGLEFLIYFQGNSAPDKSGLPSDRFSAERTGGSVSTLTIQRTQQEDSAVYLCASSSGQGKTQPQHFGDGTRLSIL.

This chain connects TRBV7-8 to TRBJ2-2; 7 nucleotides match TRBD2. The germline V gene has CDR1 SGHVS and CDR2 FQNEAQ. This CDR3 has 16 amino acids. The J segment lost 0 bases and the V segment lost 3 bases, leaving 4 bases of the junction unmatched. The CDR3 is CASSFLAGTNTGELFF. DNA of the CDR3: TGTGCCAGCAGCTTCTTAGCGGGTACGAACACCGGGGAGCTGTTTTTT.

The V gene is TRBV11-3, the J gene TRBJ1-3; D is undetermined. V dropped 5 bases and J dropped 2 bases, with 19 bases sitting between them. Germline assignment: CDR1 SGHNT and CDR2 YENEEA. This CDR3 spans 17 amino acids. The CDR3 region has the DNA TGTGCCAGCAGCGCCAACGCCCAACAGCTAACTGGAAACACCATATATTTT. Its translation: CASSANAQQLTGNTIYF.

This sequence joins TRBV1 and TRBJ1-4. TRBV1 is shown as a pseudogene. The CDR3 runs 19 residues. CDR3: CTSSQDPGGTGLANEKLFF. CDR3 DNA: TGCACCAGCAGCCAAGATCCGGGAGGCACGGGGTTGGCTAATGAAAAACTGTTTTTT.

The V call is TRBV29-1, the J call TRBJ2-7; 9 bases fit TRBD1. CDR1 SQVTM and CDR2 ANQGSEA come from the germline V gene. Losses at the gene ends were 6 bases for V and 2 bases for J; bases not matched to a gene: 8. This CDR3 is built from 14 residues. Here the CDR3 reads CSVNRGPDTYEQYF. DNA for the CDR3: TGCAGCGTCAACAGGGGGCCCGACACCTACGAGCAGTACTTC.

The chain's CDR3 is CASSSQGIVTEAFF. The CDR3 DNA is TGTGCCAGCAGCTCACAGGGTATAGTGACTGAAGCTTTCTTT. The V and J genes are TRBV7-3 and TRBJ1-1, with D perhaps matching TRBD1 (6 bases). Trimming removed 4 bases at V and 5 bases at J, with 14 bases between. The CDR3 loop spans 14 amino acids. Per germline, CDR1 SGHTA and CDR2 FQGTGA.